The rows below give T cell receptor beta chains drawn from one sample of a study of T cell responses to AZD1222 COVID-19 vaccine. Assay: immunoSEQ multiplex PCR; the TCRdb copy retains only in-frame clones and omits some. Of about 110,000 clones in the sample, about 94% were seen once. Sequencing was performed on peripheral blood, taken on day 0 of AZD1222 vaccination. These receptors came from an adult in good health. Each CDR3 is given with its conserved first and last residue. Fields, in order: V gene, D gene, J gene, CDR3 length, clone size, CDR3 DNA, CDR3 protein. D genes are given only for firm matches. Part of the rows lack a size; the others show once, few, many or a class for expanded clones.

>TRBV12-3/TRBV12-4|TRBD1|TRBJ1-4|13|-
TGTGCCAGCAGCTACAGGGGGGATGAAAAACTGTTTTTT
CASSYRGDEKLFF
>TRBV19|-|TRBJ2-1|14|-
TGTGCCAGTAGTCACGGTGGAAACTACAATGAGCAGTTCTTC
CASSHGGNYNEQFF
>TRBV6-6|-|TRBJ2-1|12|-
TGTGCCAGCAGCTCCCGAGGAGGTGAGCAGTTCTTC
CASSSRGGEQFF
>TRBV6-1|-|TRBJ1-4|13|-
TGTGCCAGCAGTGAATTTCAATGGGGAAAACTGTTTTTT
CASSEFQWGKLFF
>TRBV6-4|-|TRBJ2-2|14|once
TGTGCCAGCAGCCAGGAGGCGCAGGCCGGGGAGCTGTTTTTT
CASSQEAQAGELFF
>TRBV29-1|-|TRBJ1-4|14|-
TGCAGCGTTGAAGACCGGGGCTCTAAAGAAAAACTGTTTTTT
CSVEDRGSKEKLFF
>TRBV19|TRBD1|TRBJ1-2|15|-
TGTGCCAGTAGTATAGGCAGGGGGCGCGACTATGGCTACACCTTC
CASSIGRGRDYGYTF
>TRBV5-1|-|TRBJ2-1|12|few
TGCGCCAGCAGCTTGAGGGCGGGGGAGCAGTTCTTC
CASSLRAGEQFF
>TRBV18|TRBD1|TRBJ1-2|16|-
TGTGCCAGCTCACCACCAGGACAGGTAGCTAACTATGGCTACACCTTC
CASSPPGQVANYGYTF
>TRBV20-1|-|TRBJ1-3|14|-
TGCAGTGCTAGTAGCTACGGAGATATTGGCACCATATATTTT
CSASSYGDIGTIYF
>TRBV2|TRBD1|TRBJ2-6|15|-
TGTGCCAGCAGCGAGACAGGGGCTGGGGCCAACGTCCTGACTTTC
CASSETGAGANVLTF
>TRBV9|-|TRBJ1-3|15|-
TGTGCCAGCAGCGCCCGTCTGGGCTCTGGAAACACCATATATTTT
CASSARLGSGNTIYF
>TRBV4-1|-|TRBJ2-3|16|-
TGCGCCAGCAGCCAAGTCGGGGGCGGGGGCCCTGGAACGCAGTATTTT
CASSQVGGGGPGTQYF
>TRBV5-6|TRBD1|TRBJ1-2|18|-
TGTGCCAGCAGCTCGAAGGACAGGGCATCCTCCACGTACTATGGCTACACCTTC
CASSSKDRASSTYYGYTF
>TRBV6-2/TRBV6-3|-|TRBJ1-1|13|-
TGTGCCAGCAGTTATGTGGTGAACACTGAAGCTTTCTTT
CASSYVVNTEAFF
>TRBV6-2/TRBV6-3|TRBD1|TRBJ2-3|18|once
TGTGCCAGCAGCTATTCCGGACAGGGGATTTGGGAGACAGATACGCAGTATTTT
CASSYSGQGIWETDTQYF
>TRBV14|-|TRBJ2-3|16|-
TGTGCCAGCAGCCAAGATTATTTCCGGAGCACAGATACGCAGTATTTT
CASSQDYFRSTDTQYF
>TRBV12-3/TRBV12-4|-|TRBJ1-1|13|-
TGTGCCAGCAGTTTCGTGGGGGGGTTTGGAGCTTTCTTT
CASSFVGGFGAFF
>TRBV19|-|TRBJ2-1|15|-
TGTGCCAGTAGTAATTCACCCGGTGCCGGGAATGAGCAGTTCTTC
CASSNSPGAGNEQFF
>TRBV11-2|-|TRBJ1-2|12|-
TGTGCCAGCAGCTTAGCGCGTTACGGCTACACCTTC
CASSLARYGYTF
>TRBV5-1|TRBD1|TRBJ2-1|14|-
TGCGCCAGCAGCTTGAGGGGGCTAGAGGATGAGCAGTTCTTC
CASSLRGLEDEQFF
>TRBV19|-|TRBJ1-5|13|-
TGTGCCAGCTGTGGCATTGGCAATCAGCCCCAGCATTTT
CASCGIGNQPQHF
>TRBV5-4|-|TRBJ1-2|16|-
TGTGCCAGCAGCTTGGATGGTTCGGGCTCAGGGTATGGCTACACCTTC
CASSLDGSGSGYGYTF
>TRBV2|-|TRBJ1-5|15|-
TGTGCCAGCAGTGAACTGGCAAGGGTCAATCAGCCCCAGCATTTT
CASSELARVNQPQHF
>TRBV19|-|TRBJ1-5|14|-
TGTGCCCGAGGACAAACTTATAGCAATCAGCCCCAGCATTTT
CARGQTYSNQPQHF
>TRBV5-1|TRBD1|TRBJ1-4|15|-
TGCGCCAGCAGCTGGATGACAGGGTACAATGAAAAACTGTTTTTT
CASSWMTGYNEKLFF
>TRBV19|TRBD2|TRBJ2-2|14|-
TGTGCCAGCAGGCGGGAGGCGAACACCGGGGAGCTGTTTTTT
CASRREANTGELFF
>TRBV9|-|TRBJ2-6|13|-
TGTGCCAGCAGCGGGACTGGGGCCAACGTCCTGACTTTC
CASSGTGANVLTF
>TRBV5-5|-|TRBJ2-7|14|-
TGTGCCAGCAGCTCGGCCTGGAGCTCCTACGAGCAGTACTTC
CASSSAWSSYEQYF